This T cell receptor (beta chain) appears in the sequencing data of a study of early T cells in non-severe SARS-CoV-2 infection. About the research overall: Sequenced bulk RNA came from whole blood that was unsorted, and chains were unpaired.

Study conclusions and caveats: VDJdb-based annotation leaned toward anti-spike CD8 responses and missed private and CD4 specificities.

Comment on this clonotype: Its antigen is still unknown.

Attachment of unique molecular identifiers was made to individual cDNA molecules. TCRdb analysed the 5' RACE reads with MiXCR anew, one entry per CDR3 protein. This sample carries 75,000 to 100,000 distinct CDR3 sequences, around 17% of them seen once, and the ten largest clones take roughly 1.3%. The CDR3 runs 17 residues. CDR1 is KGHSH, CDR2 LQKENI, per germline. V lost 1 base, J lost 3 bases, and 18 bases lay in between. The sample consisted of whole blood. J is TRBJ1-1 and V is TRBV18, with D hard to call. This clonotype was obtained from an adult who was a healthcare worker with PCR-confirmed SARS-CoV-2 infection or an uninfected control (not recorded which). This CDR3 reads CASSPRALVELDTEAFF. CDR3 bases: TGTGCCAGCTCACCACGCGCCCTCGTGGAGCTGGACACTGAAGCTTTCTTT.